This TCR beta chain was sequenced for a study of Ad26.COV2.S vaccination and SARS-CoV-2 variants. Study context: Donor joined the COV1001 Ad26.COV2.S trial arm. Whole-study results and caveats: Spike-specific TCR breadth in vaccine recipients exceeded that seen in placebo recipients. Measurement of non-spike TCR breadth gave similar results in vaccine and placebo recipients.

V trimming: 5 bases; J trimming: 9 bases; junction bases outside the gene matches: 12. The germline CDR1 and CDR2 sequences are SEHNR and FQNEAQ (reference sequence). The CDR3 consists of 16 residues. Profiling relied on immunoSEQ multiplex PCR, and the TCRdb table lists in-frame clones only, not all of them. Here the sample spans fewer than 800,000 clones, 89% being singletons. Treatment in this sample: roughly 20 received Ad26.COV2.S at low or high dose, single or two shots; 5 received placebo; per-sample allocation not given. Collection of samples fell on day 63 after the first vaccine or placebo injection. Ad26.COV2.S expressed prefusion-stabilized spike from the original Wuhan strain. Concerning this clone: The antigen remains undetermined.

This chain links TRBV7-9 with TRBJ1-6; 8 nucleotides agree with TRBD1. Sequences were derived from peripheral blood, sampled in a trial of Ad26.COV2.S vaccine versus placebo. The clonotype originates from a person between 18 and 59 years old who received the Ad26.COV2.S COVID-19 vaccine or a placebo. CDR3 nucleotides: TGTGCCAGCAGCACCCCAGGGGGCGCAGGGCTTTCACCCCTCCACTTT. Amino acids: CASSTPGGAGLSPLHF.